The clone carrying this TCR beta chain has only a few counts. Clones were sequenced by immunoSEQ multiplex PCR, and TCRdb holds only the in-frame ones, with some missing. This sample has more than 75,000 clones; approximately 71% occur once, and the top ten carry about 22%. The data derive from a study of cytotoxic CD8 clonotypes in ibrutinib-treated CLL. Trimming cost V 4 bases and J 3 bases, with 10 bases left between them. The CDR3 totals 14 residues. Germline V CDR1 and CDR2: MNHNS, SASEGT. The chain joins TRBV6-1 to TRBJ1-5; D gene uncertain. The material was PBMCs, obtained after 24 months of ibrutinib treatment. The sequence was collected from a human donor with chronic lymphocytic leukemia. CDR3 DNA: TGTGCCAGCAGTGCGGTAGGGTACAATCAGCCCCAGCATTTT. It codes for CASSAVGYNQPQHF.